This is a list of T cell receptor beta chains from one sample in a study of technical replicates of blood from a few donors. Generated by immunoSEQ multiplex PCR, the TCRdb table keeps only in-frame clones and is missing some. The sample records around 16,000 clones, 82% being singletons. Sample: PBMCs. These receptors all come from a human donor in good health. Some clones in this sample may be carry-over from other donors' samples. The CDR3 runs from the conserved cysteine through the conserved F or W. D genes are given only for firm matches. Size tells how often a clone was seen (once, few, many) or the class of an expanded clone, and some rows leave it out.

TRBD1	TRBJ2-7	TRBV6-6	.	CASSYSRGREQYF	TGTGCCAGCAGTTACTCGAGGGGGCGCGAGCAGTACTTC
TRBD2	TRBJ2-5	TRBV5-4	few	CASSLLTSGLETQYF	TGTGCCAGCAGCTTGCTGACTAGCGGGCTGGAGACCCAGTACTTC
.	TRBJ1-1	TRBV19	few	CASSPGQLSTTEAFF	TGTGCCAGTAGTCCGGGACAACTTTCGACCACTGAAGCTTTCTTT
.	TRBJ2-3	TRBV2	.	CASSDWGGGTDTQYF	TGTGCCAGCAGTGATTGGGGCGGGGGCACAGATACGCAGTATTTT
TRBD2	TRBJ2-1	TRBV27	.	CASSSLAGGPRSEQFF	TGTGCCAGCAGTTCCTTGGCGGGAGGGCCGAGGTCTGAGCAGTTCTTC
TRBD2	TRBJ2-7	TRBV5-1	.	CASSSPGGPASEQYF	TGCGCCAGCAGCTCTCCGGGAGGGCCGGCGTCCGAGCAGTACTTC
.	TRBJ2-3	TRBV27	.	CASSLSWGPADTQYF	TGTGCCAGCAGTTTATCGTGGGGGCCCGCAGATACGCAGTATTTT
.	TRBJ1-1	TRBV14	.	CASSPQAGATSEAFF	TGTGCCAGCAGCCCCCAGGCGGGGGCGACTTCTGAAGCTTTCTTT
TRBD2	TRBJ2-1	TRBV28	.	CASSTTGGSSYNEQFF	TGTGCCAGCAGCACCACGGGGGGAAGCTCCTACAATGAGCAGTTCTTC
.	TRBJ2-1	TRBV5-1	.	CASSLTRGNEQFF	TGCGCCAGCAGCCTGACGCGCGGAAATGAGCAGTTCTTC
.	TRBJ2-2	TRBV9	.	CASSVDVANTGELFF	TGTGCCAGCAGCGTAGACGTAGCGAACACCGGGGAGCTGTTTTTT
.	TRBJ2-1	TRBV30	once	CAWNGGGDEQFF	TGTGCCTGGAACGGGGGAGGAGATGAGCAGTTCTTC
TRBD1	TRBJ1-2	TRBV7-9	.	CASSLKGTGEESYTF	TGTGCCAGCAGCTTAAAAGGGACAGGGGAAGAGAGCTACACCTTC
TRBD2	TRBJ2-2	TRBV5-1	.	CASSFYDGTSGTGELFF	TGCGCCAGCAGCTTCTATGATGGGACTAGCGGCACCGGGGAGCTGTTTTTT
TRBD1	TRBJ1-2	TRBV9	.	CASSATGTGPVKTF	TGTGCCAGCAGCGCGACCGGGACAGGGCCTGTGAAAACCTTC
.	TRBJ1-1	TRBV6-5	few	CASSYNTNTEAFF	TGTGCCAGCAGTTACAACACAAACACTGAAGCTTTCTTT
.	TRBJ2-1	TRBV6-5	.	CASSYRGNEQFF	TGTGCCAGCAGTTACCGGGGCAATGAGCAGTTCTTC
.	TRBJ2-2	TRBV5-1	.	CASSLVAANTGELFF	TGCGCCAGCAGCTTGGTAGCGGCGAACACCGGGGAGCTGTTTTTT
TRBD1	TRBJ1-4	TRBV6-4	few	CASSDSTDRGGEKLFF	TGTGCCAGCAGTGACTCTACGGACAGGGGAGGGGAAAAACTGTTTTTT
TRBD2	TRBJ2-7	TRBV5-1	.	CASRPSGLSYEQYF	TGCGCCAGCAGACCTAGCGGGCTTTCCTACGAGCAGTACTTC
.	TRBJ2-5	TRBV7-9	.	CASSFRTGLAQETQYF	TGTGCCAGCAGTTTTAGGACAGGACTAGCCCAAGAGACCCAGTACTTC
.	TRBJ2-2	TRBV6-1	.	CASSEYFLVNTGELFF	TGTGCCAGCAGTGAATATTTTCTAGTCAACACCGGGGAGCTGTTTTTT
.	TRBJ1-2	TRBV18	.	CASSADSPGGYTF	TGTGCCAGCTCAGCCGACAGTCCCGGCGGCTACACCTTC
.	TRBJ2-7	TRBV4-2	.	CASSQDQGSSYEQYF	TGTGCCAGCAGCCAAGATCAGGGGAGCTCCTACGAGCAGTACTTC
TRBD2	TRBJ2-3	TRBV29-1	.	CSVTGLAGGTDTQYF	TGCAGCGTGACGGGACTAGCGGGAGGGACAGATACGCAGTATTTT
.	TRBJ1-4	TRBV12-5	few	CASGLGVGEKLFF	TGTGCTAGTGGTTTAGGAGTTGGTGAAAAACTGTTTTTT
TRBD1	TRBJ2-5	TRBV9	few	CASSLRQGAETQYF	TGTGCCAGCAGCTTGCGACAGGGGGCCGAGACCCAGTACTTC
.	TRBJ1-3	TRBV2	.	CASSGERSSGNTIYF	TGTGCCAGCAGTGGAGAAAGGAGCTCTGGAAACACCATATATTTT
TRBD2	TRBJ2-7	TRBV28	.	CASSLGSPSGSGYEQYF	TGTGCCAGCAGTTTGGGGTCTCCCAGCGGGAGCGGGTACGAGCAGTACTTC
TRBD1	TRBJ1-1	TRBV11-1	.	CASSSVPGQGWNTEAFF	TGTGCCAGCAGCTCCGTCCCGGGACAGGGTTGGAACACTGAAGCTTTCTTT
TRBD2	TRBJ2-1	TRBV19	.	CASSMNLAGTNEQFF	TGTGCCAGTAGTATGAATCTAGCGGGGACCAATGAGCAGTTCTTC
TRBD1	TRBJ2-1	TRBV30	.	CAWSNGGGTGGFF	TGTGCCTGGAGCAACGGCGGGGGGACAGGGGGGTTCTTC
.	TRBJ2-5	TRBV29-1	.	CSVIDRKETQYF	TGCAGCGTGATCGACAGAAAAGAGACCCAGTACTTC
.	TRBJ2-2	TRBV19	.	CASSIRKGEELFF	TGTGCCAGTAGTATACGGAAGGGGGAGGAGCTGTTTTTT
.	TRBJ1-1	TRBV2	.	CASSQTGSGTEAFF	TGTGCCAGCAGTCAAACAGGGTCGGGGACTGAAGCTTTCTTT
.	TRBJ2-3	TRBV25-1	.	CASSEGLGAPDTQYF	TGTGCCAGCAGTGAAGGTTTAGGGGCCCCAGATACGCAGTATTTT
.	TRBJ2-7	TRBV7-9	.	CASSPLGGSTYEQYF	TGTGCCAGCAGCCCTCTTGGGGGGTCGACCTACGAGCAGTACTTC
TRBD1	TRBJ1-5	TRBV30	once	CAWSVGTGGGQPQHF	TGTGCCTGGAGTGTAGGGACAGGGGGCGGACAGCCCCAGCATTTT
TRBD1	TRBJ1-4	TRBV7-2	.	CASRLQGAGEKLFF	TGTGCCAGCAGACTACAGGGGGCTGGTGAAAAACTGTTTTTT
.	TRBJ2-4	TRBV13	.	CASSLGRWGKNIQYF	TGTGCCAGCAGCTTGGGGCGGTGGGGCAAAAACATTCAGTACTTC
.	TRBJ1-4	TRBV27	.	CASSLTGTSTNEKLFF	TGTGCCAGCAGTCTAACAGGGACCTCAACTAATGAAAAACTGTTTTTT
TRBD1	TRBJ1-1	TRBV7-9	.	CASSLGDRVYTEAFF	TGTGCCAGCAGCTTAGGGGACAGGGTTTATACTGAAGCTTTCTTT
TRBD1	TRBJ1-1	TRBV28	.	CASSLGGDRDDPAFF	TGTGCCAGCAGTTTGGGAGGAGACAGGGACGATCCAGCTTTCTTT
TRBD1	TRBJ2-7	TRBV19	few	CASSIWDRDSYEQYF	TGTGCCAGTAGTATCTGGGACAGGGACTCCTACGAGCAGTACTTC
.	TRBJ2-5	TRBV14	once	CASSPRSSGQETQYF	TGTGCCAGCAGCCCCCGTAGTAGCGGCCAAGAGACCCAGTACTTC
TRBD2	TRBJ2-3	TRBV6-4	.	CASSDSLGAGGLDTQYF	TGTGCCAGCAGTGACTCATTGGGAGCGGGAGGGCTAGATACGCAGTATTTT
.	TRBJ1-1	TRBV2	.	CASREGSEAFF	TGTGCCAGCCGAGAGGGCTCTGAAGCTTTCTTT
TRBD2	TRBJ2-7	TRBV5-4	.	CASRPHGTSGNREQYF	TGTGCCAGCAGACCACACGGGACTAGCGGGAACCGCGAGCAGTACTTC
.	TRBJ1-1	TRBV6-6	.	CASSGVGHTEAFF	TGTGCCAGCAGTGGTGTTGGGCACACTGAAGCTTTCTTT
TRBD1	TRBJ2-7	TRBV12-5	.	CARPHPGQIYEQYF	TGTGCTAGACCTCACCCGGGACAGATCTACGAGCAGTACTTC